Only a few counts were recorded for the clone carrying this T cell receptor (beta chain). This entry belongs to a study of blood T cell repertoires in COVID-19. Study information: Spain, Italy and the United States supplied samples that represented acute and convalescent COVID-19.

Seattle researchers signed up patients amid active infection and tracked them longitudinally. Original methodology: Reference gene primer amplification yielded estimated nucleated cell counts. TCRdb's table, derived via immunoSEQ multiplex PCR, lists solely in-frame clones and lacks some. V and J calls and clone size are as listed in that table; D and trimming were resolved from the DNA. The repertoire has 150,000 or so clones, roughly nine tenths of them found once; the top ten carry roughly an eighth. CDR1 is GTSNPN and CDR2 is SVGIG in the germline V gene (reference sequence). J lost 1 base, V lost 2 bases, and 14 bases had no gene match. There are 19 residues in the CDR3.

V is TRBV30 and J is TRBJ2-7; 13 bases map to TRBD2. This clonotype was sampled from a young man with COVID-19, enrolled during active disease. Sample: peripheral blood. The CDR3 coding sequence is TGTGCCTGGAGTACCACTAGCGGGAGGGCCCCAGTCTGGTCCTACGAGCAGTACTTC. Translated, it gives CAWSTTSGRAPVWSYEQYF.